This record concerns one T cell receptor (beta chain) sequence. V was clipped by 6 bases and J by 7 bases, with 10 bases between them. The CDR3 length is 12 residues. Germline CDR1 reads MNHEY; CDR2 reads SVGAGI. These data belong to a study of blood T cell repertoires in COVID-19. Study in general: The analysed material was cDNA or gDNA that came from T cells, B-cell-depleted T cells, or PBMCs.

TCRdb keeps only in-frame clones here, not all; method: immunoSEQ multiplex PCR. Of 250,000 to 300,000 clones detected, approximately 88% appear once; the ten largest clones hold around 9.6%. Patients at the Seattle site were enrolled during active infection and followed longitudinally. The receptor's source is a woman aged 70-85 years with COVID-19, enrolled during active disease. Material for sequencing was peripheral blood. The chain carries TRBV6-5 and TRBJ2-1; maybe TRBD1 (6 bases). The CDR3 reads CASRGTLNEQFF. The CDR3 DNA reads as TGTGCCAGCAGGGGGACATTAAATGAGCAGTTCTTC.